The sequence of this TCR beta chain was determined in a study of Graves' ophthalmopathy and Graves' hyperthyroidism. Looking at the study overall: Peripheral blood collection took place at initial diagnosis, before any treatment. Study observations and caveats: Separation of ophthalmopathy from stable hyperthyroidism was achieved by a 13-signature model, at roughly 88% sensitivity and roughly 77% specificity.

Establishment of the diagnosis relied upon clinical symptoms, serum thyroxine, TRAb, thyroid ultrasound and orbital computed tomography. Points on this clonotype: Its specificity is unknown.

Amplification of the TCR beta CDR3 regions used RNA transcripts (as template). Second-round multiplex PCR came after a first-round RT-PCR that employed HTBI primers. TCRdb itself ran the multiplex PCR reads through MiXCR, one entry per CDR3 protein. The table includes fewer than 250,000 distinct CDR3 sequences, approximately 29% detected once. The ends were cut back, 11 bases at V and 4 bases at J, with 18 bases in the middle. The germline CDR1 and CDR2 sequences are MDHEN and SYDVKM. This CDR3 contains 13 residues. The V gene is TRBV28, the J gene TRBJ2-7; a weak D match, TRBD2 (6 bases). What was sequenced was peripheral blood. The receptor was derived from a man over 45 with Graves' ophthalmopathy. Here the CDR3 reads CASRDSTWYEQYF. The DNA for the CDR3 is TGTGCCTCGAGGGACTCCACTTGGTACGAGCAGTACTTC.